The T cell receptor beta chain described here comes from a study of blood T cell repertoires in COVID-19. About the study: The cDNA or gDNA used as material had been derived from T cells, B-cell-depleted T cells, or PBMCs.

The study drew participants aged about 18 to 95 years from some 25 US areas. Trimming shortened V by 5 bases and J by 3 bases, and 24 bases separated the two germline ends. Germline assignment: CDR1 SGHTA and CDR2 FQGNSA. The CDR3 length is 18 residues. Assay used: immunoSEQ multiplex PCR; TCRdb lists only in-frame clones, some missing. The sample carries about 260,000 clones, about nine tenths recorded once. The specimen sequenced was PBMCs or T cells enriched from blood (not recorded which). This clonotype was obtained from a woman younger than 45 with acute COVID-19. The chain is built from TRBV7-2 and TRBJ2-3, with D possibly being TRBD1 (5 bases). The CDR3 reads CASSRAFLRATTTDTQYF. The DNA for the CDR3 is TGTGCCAGCAGCCGGGCGTTTCTCAGGGCCACAACAACAGATACGCAGTATTTT.